The T cell receptor (beta chain) under discussion was sequenced for a study of T cell clonality in common variable immunodeficiency. At least ten counts were recorded for this clone. With the read ending 3 residues before the CDR3 end, the germline J gene is used to fill in that end. Generated by immunoSEQ multiplex PCR, the TCRdb table keeps only in-frame clones and is missing some. The repertoire shows 57,000 or so clones, none seen only once; the top ten take about 1.5%. The junction had 7 bases not matched to a gene; V was cut back by 0 bases and J by 2 bases. CDR1 GTSNPN and CDR2 SVGIG come from the germline V gene (reference sequence). The CDR3 is made up of 15 amino acids. Patients and controls were mostly of Caucasian heritage.

This clonotype originated in a person between 18 and 75 years old in good health. Sequenced material: peripheral blood mononuclear cells. The chain has TRBV30 and TRBJ2-7; 7 positions match TRBD1. The sequenced part of the CDR3 DNA is TGTGCCTGGAGTGTACAGGGGCGAATAACCTACGAG. This sequence encodes CAWSVQGRITYE. The CDR3 as a whole reads CAWSVQGRITYEQYF.